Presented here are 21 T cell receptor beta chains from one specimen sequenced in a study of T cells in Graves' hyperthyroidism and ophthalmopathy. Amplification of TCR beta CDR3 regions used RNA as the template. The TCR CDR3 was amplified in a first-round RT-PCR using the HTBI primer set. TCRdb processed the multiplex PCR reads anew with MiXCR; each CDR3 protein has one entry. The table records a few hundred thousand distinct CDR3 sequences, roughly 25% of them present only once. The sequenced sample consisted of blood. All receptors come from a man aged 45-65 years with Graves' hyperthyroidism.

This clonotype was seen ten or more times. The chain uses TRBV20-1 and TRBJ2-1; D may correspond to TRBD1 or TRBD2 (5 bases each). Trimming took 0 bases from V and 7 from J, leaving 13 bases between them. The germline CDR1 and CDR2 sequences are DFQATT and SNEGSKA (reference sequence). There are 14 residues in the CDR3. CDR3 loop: CSARDVGVVNEQFF. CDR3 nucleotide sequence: TGCAGTGCTAGAGATGTGGGGGTGGTGAATGAGCAGTTCTTC.

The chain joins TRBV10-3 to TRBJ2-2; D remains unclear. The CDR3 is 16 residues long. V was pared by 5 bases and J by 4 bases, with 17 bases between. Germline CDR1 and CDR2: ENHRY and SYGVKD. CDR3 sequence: CAISTDKPPSTGELFF. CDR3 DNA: TGTGCCATCAGTACAGACAAACCACCGAGCACCGGGGAGCTGTTTTTT.

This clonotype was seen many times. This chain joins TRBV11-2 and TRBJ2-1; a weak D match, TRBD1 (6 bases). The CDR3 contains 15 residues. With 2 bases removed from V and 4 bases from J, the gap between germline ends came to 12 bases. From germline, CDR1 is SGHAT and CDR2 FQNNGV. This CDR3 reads CASSLRQAEYNEQFF. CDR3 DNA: TGTGCCAGCAGCTTAAGACAGGCCGAATACAATGAGCAGTTCTTC.

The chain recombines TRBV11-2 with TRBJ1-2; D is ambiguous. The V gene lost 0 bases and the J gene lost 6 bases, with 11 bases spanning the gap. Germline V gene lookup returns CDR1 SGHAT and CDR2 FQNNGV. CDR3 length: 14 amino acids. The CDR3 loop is CASSLDLTPHGYTF. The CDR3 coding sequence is TGTGCCAGCAGCTTAGATCTAACTCCCCATGGCTACACCTTC.

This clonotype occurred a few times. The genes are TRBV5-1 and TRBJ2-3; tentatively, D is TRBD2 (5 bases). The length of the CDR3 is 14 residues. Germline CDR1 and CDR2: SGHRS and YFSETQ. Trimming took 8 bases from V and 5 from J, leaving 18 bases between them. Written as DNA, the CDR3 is TGCGCCAGTTCACCGGGCCACCGGGAAGATACGCAGTATTTT. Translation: CASSPGHREDTQYF.

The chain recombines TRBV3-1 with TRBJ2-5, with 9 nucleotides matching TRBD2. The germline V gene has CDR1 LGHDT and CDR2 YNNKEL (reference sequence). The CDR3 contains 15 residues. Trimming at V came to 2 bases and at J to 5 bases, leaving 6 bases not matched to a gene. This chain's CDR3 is CASSQLAGDGETQYF. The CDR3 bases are TGTGCCAGCAGCCAATTAGCGGGAGATGGGGAGACCCAGTACTTC.

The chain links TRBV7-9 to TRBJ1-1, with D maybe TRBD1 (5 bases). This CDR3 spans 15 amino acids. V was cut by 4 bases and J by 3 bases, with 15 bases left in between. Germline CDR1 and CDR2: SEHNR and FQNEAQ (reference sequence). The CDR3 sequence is CASSSNQGVDTEAFF. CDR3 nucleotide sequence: TGTGCCAGCAGCTCTAATCAGGGTGTGGACACTGAAGCTTTCTTT.

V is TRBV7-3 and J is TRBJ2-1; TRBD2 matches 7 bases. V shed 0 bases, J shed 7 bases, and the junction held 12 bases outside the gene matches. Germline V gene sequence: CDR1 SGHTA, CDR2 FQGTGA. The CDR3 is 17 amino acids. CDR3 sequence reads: CASSLTFTSAKSNEQFF. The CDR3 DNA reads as TGTGCCAGCAGCTTAACGTTTACTAGCGCGAAATCAAATGAGCAGTTCTTC.

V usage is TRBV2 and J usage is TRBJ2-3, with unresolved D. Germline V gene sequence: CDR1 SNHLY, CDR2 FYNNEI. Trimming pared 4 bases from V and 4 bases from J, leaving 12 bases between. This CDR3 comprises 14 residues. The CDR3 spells CASSGGFHPDTQYF. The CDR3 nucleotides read TGTGCCAGCAGTGGTGGCTTCCATCCAGATACGCAGTATTTT.

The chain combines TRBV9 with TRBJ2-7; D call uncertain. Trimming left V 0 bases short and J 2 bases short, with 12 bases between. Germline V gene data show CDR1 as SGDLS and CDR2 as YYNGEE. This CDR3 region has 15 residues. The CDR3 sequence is CASSVGLGFPYEQYF. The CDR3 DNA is TGTGCCAGCAGCGTAGGGTTGGGATTTCCCTACGAGCAGTACTTC.

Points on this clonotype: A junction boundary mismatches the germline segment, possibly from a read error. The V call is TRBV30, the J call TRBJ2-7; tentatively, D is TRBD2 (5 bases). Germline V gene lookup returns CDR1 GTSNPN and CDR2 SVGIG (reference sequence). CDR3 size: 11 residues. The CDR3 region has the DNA TGTGCCTGGAAGGGAGCCTACAAGCAGTACTTC. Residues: CAWKGAYKQYF. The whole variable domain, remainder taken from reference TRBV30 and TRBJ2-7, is SQTIHQWPATLVQPVGSPLSLECTVEGTSNPNLYWYRQAAGRGLQLLFYSVGIGQISSEVPQNLSASRPQDRQFILSSKKLLLSDSGFYLCAWKGAYKQYFGPGTRLTVT.

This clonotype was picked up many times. The DNA for the CDR3 is TGTGCCAGCAGCTTAGTCCGAACTAGTCGCGAGCAGTTCTTC. Translating it yields CASSLVRTSREQFF. The chain links TRBV7-8 to TRBJ2-1; tentative D call: TRBD2 (5 bases). V gave up 1 base and J gave up 10 bases, with 14 bases separating them. Germline-derived CDR1 and CDR2 are SGHVS and FQNEAQ. This CDR3 is 14 amino acids long.

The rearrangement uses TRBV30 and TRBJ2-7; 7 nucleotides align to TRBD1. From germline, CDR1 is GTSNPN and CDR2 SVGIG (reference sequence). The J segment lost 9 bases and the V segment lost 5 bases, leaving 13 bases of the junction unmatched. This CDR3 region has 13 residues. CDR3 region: CAWSPGQQFRQYF. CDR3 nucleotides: TGTGCCTGGTCTCCGGGACAGCAGTTCCGGCAGTACTTC.

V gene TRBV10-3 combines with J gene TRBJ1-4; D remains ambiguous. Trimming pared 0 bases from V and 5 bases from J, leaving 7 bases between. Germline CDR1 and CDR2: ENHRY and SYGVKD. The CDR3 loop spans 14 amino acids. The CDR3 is CAISESRGNEKLFF. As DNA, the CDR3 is TGTGCCATCAGTGAGTCACGGGGAAATGAAAAACTGTTTTTT.

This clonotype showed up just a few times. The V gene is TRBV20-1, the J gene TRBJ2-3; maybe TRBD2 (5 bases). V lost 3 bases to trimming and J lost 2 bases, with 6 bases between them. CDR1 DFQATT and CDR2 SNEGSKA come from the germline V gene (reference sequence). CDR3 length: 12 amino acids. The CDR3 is CSASGNTDTQYF. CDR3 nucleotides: TGCAGTGCTAGCGGGAACACAGATACGCAGTATTTT.

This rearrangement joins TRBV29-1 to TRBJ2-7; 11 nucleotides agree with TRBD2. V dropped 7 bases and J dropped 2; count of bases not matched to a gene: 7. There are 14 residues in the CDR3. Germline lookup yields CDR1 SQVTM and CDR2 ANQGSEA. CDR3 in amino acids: CSARTSGRAYEQYF. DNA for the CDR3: TGCAGCGCCCGGACTAGCGGGCGGGCCTACGAGCAGTACTTC.

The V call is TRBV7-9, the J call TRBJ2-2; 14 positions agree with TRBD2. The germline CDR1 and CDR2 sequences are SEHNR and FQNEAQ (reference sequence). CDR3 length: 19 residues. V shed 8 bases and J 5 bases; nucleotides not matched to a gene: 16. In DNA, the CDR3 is TGTGCCAGCCGACCCCCCCAGAGGACTAGCGGGAGGAATACCGGGGAGCTGTTTTTT. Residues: CASRPPQRTSGRNTGELFF.

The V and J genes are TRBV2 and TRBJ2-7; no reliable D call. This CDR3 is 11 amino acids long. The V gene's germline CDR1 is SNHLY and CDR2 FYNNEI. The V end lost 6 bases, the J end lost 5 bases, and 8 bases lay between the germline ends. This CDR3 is CASRVVNEQYF. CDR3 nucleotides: TGTGCCAGCAGGGTGGTCAACGAGCAGTACTTC.

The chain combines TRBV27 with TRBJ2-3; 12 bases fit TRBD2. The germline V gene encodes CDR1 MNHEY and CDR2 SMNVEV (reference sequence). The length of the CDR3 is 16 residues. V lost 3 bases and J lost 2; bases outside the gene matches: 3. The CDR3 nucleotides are TGTGCCAGCAGTTTTCTAGCGGGAGGGATCACAGATACGCAGTATTTT. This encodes CASSFLAGGITDTQYF.

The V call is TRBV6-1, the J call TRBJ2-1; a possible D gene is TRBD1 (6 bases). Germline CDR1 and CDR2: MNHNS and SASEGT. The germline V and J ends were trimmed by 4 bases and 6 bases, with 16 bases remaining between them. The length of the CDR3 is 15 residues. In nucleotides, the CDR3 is TGTGCCAGCAGTGGGTACAGGGAGATTCGCAATGAGCAGTTCTTC. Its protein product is CASSGYREIRNEQFF.

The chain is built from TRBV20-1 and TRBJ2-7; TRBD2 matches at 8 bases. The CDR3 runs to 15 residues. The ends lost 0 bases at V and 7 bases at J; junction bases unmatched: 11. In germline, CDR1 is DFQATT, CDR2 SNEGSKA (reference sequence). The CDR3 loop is CSARDESGSRWEQYF. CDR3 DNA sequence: TGCAGTGCTAGAGATGAGAGCGGGAGCCGATGGGAGCAGTACTTC.